This T cell receptor (beta chain) was obtained from a study of control samples from healthy donors and cancer patients. The V end lost 2 bases, the J end lost 6 bases, and 16 bases lay between the germline ends. In germline, CDR1 is MNHEY, CDR2 SVGAGI. The CDR3 covers 15 residues. The assay was immunoSEQ multiplex PCR, and TCRdb's table has in-frame clones only and misses some. There are around 130,000 clones in the sample; approximately 90% occur only once, and roughly 8.7% lies in the top ten. The sequenced material came from blood. The chain links TRBV6-5 to TRBJ2-5; D possibly corresponds to TRBD2 (5 bases). The receptor's source is a man between 18 and 35 years old in good health. The CDR3 bases are TGTGCCAGCAGTTACGAGGGTCCCCGAGGGAAGACCCAGTACTTC. It is translated as CASSYEGPRGKTQYF.